This T cell receptor beta chain was sequenced during a study of early T cells in non-severe SARS-CoV-2 infection. Study at large: Sequencing input comprised bulk RNA from unsorted whole blood; chain pairing was not available.

About this clonotype: Antigen unknown.

General study points: Anti-spike CD8 responses were favored by VDJdb matching, which missed private and CD4 specificities.

Unique molecular identifier tags were affixed to discrete cDNA molecules. A single record per CDR3 protein comes from TCRdb applying MiXCR to the 5' RACE reads. The table has 70,000 to 85,000 distinct CDR3 sequences, roughly 12% seen once; the top ten hold approximately 7%. V lost 3 bases to trimming and J lost 2 bases; unmatched junction nucleotides: 8. CDR3 length: 16 residues. Germline lookup yields CDR1 SEHNR and CDR2 FQNEAQ (reference sequence). The sample was whole blood. This receptor was taken from an adult who was a healthcare worker with PCR-confirmed SARS-CoV-2 infection or an uninfected control (not recorded which). The V call is TRBV7-9, the J call TRBJ2-3, with 7 bases matching TRBD2. The CDR3: CASSLGSGGLTDTQYF. DNA of the CDR3: TGTGCCAGCAGCTTGGGTTCGGGGGGACTCACAGATACGCAGTATTTT. The full variable domain, its missing parts supplied by reference TRBV7-9 and TRBJ2-3, is DTGVSQNPRHKITKRGQNVTFRCDPISEHNRLYWYRQTLGQGPEFLTYFQNEAQLEKSRLLSDRFSAERPKGSFSTLEIQRTEQGDSAMYLCASSLGSGGLTDTQYFGPGTRLTVL.